This TCR beta chain is drawn from a study of blood T cell repertoires in COVID-19. Study-level information: Italy, Spain and the United States were the sources of the convalescent and acute COVID-19 samples. Nucleic acid was either cDNA or gDNA, and it came from T cells, B-cell-depleted T cells, or PBMCs.

Assay used: immunoSEQ multiplex PCR; TCRdb lists only in-frame clones, some missing. The sample lists about 86,000 clones, approximately 80% seen once, with about 11% in the top ten. Between the trimmed V and J ends, which lost 3 bases and 3 bases, there was a span of 17 bases. CDR1 is KGHSH, CDR2 LQKENI, per germline. The CDR3 loop spans 16 amino acids. The receptor was isolated from an older man with acute or convalescent COVID-19. J is TRBJ2-5 and V is TRBV18, with D possibly being TRBD2 (6 bases). Sequenced sample: peripheral blood. The CDR3 nucleotides are TGTGCCAGCTCACCGAGAGTAGCTAGCGTAGAAGAGACCCAGTACTTC. Protein product: CASSPRVASVEETQYF.